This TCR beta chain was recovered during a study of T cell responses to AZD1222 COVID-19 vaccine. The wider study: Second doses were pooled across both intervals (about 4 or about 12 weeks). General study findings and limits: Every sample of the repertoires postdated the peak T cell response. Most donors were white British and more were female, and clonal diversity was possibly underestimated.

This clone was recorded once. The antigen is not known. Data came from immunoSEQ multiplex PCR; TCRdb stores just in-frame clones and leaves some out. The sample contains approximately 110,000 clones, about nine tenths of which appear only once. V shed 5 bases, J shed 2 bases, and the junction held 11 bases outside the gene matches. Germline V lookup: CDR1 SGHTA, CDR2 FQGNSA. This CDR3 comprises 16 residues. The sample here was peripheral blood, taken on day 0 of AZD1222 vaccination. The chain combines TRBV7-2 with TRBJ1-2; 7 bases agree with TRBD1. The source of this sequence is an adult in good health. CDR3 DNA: TGTGCCAGCAGCCCGTACCTTCCGACAGGGAACTATGGCTACACCTTC. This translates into CASSPYLPTGNYGYTF.